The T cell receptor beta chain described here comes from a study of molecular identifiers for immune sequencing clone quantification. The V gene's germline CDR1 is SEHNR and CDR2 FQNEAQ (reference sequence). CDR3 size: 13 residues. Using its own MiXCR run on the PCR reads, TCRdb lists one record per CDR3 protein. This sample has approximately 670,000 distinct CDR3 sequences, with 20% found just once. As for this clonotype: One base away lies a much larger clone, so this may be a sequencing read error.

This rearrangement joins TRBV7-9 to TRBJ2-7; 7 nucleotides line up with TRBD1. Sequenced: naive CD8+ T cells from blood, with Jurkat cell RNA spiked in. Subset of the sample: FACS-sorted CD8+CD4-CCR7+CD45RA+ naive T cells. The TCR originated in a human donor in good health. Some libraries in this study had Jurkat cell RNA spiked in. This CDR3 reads CVSSYTGVHEQYF. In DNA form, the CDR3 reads TGTGTCAGCAGCTACACAGGGGTGCACGAGCAGTACTTC.